A single sample is the source of the 14 T cell receptor beta chains below, sequenced in a study of CD8+ T cells in alopecia areata. Extraction and reverse transcription of RNA yielded cDNA as the sequencing template. TCRdb's table, derived via immunoSEQ multiplex PCR, lists solely in-frame clones and lacks some. The sample includes approximately 180,000 clones, about 65% seen only once; the top ten take 1.3%. Specified treatment: oral pan-JAK inhibitor, 5-10 mg twice daily. This material consisted of CD4+ T cells sorted from blood, taken around week 50, from a patient treated with tofacitinib. All receptors come from a human donor with alopecia areata.

Only a few counts were recorded for this clone. V is TRBV6-5 and J is TRBJ1-1; D unresolved. The germline V gene encodes CDR1 MNHEY and CDR2 SVGAGI. V was clipped by 2 bases and J by 1 base, with 11 bases between them. The CDR3 has 15 amino acids. The CDR3 loop is CASSYGVVKNTEAFF. The CDR3 nucleotides read TGTGCCAGCAGTTACGGGGTAGTGAAGAACACTGAAGCTTTCTTT.

The chain is built from TRBV4-1 and TRBJ2-3, with 10 bases lining up with TRBD2. Unmatched junction bases numbered 8, after V lost 0 bases and J lost 5 bases. From germline, CDR1 is MGHRA and CDR2 YSYEKL. The CDR3 length is 17 residues. The CDR3 protein is CASSQDPSGGAKDTQYF. CDR3 sequence (DNA): TGCGCCAGCAGCCAAGATCCCAGCGGGGGGGCTAAAGATACGCAGTATTTT.

The J gene is TRBJ1-2, the V gene TRBV27; no definite D call. Trimming took 5 bases from V and 5 from J, leaving 3 bases between them. The CDR3 extends over 10 amino acids. The V gene's germline CDR1 is MNHEY and CDR2 SMNVEV (reference sequence). Written as DNA, the CDR3 is TGTGCCAGCAGTATATATGGCTACACCTTC. It encodes CASSIYGYTF.

The chain links TRBV29-1 to TRBJ2-1; D unclear. Germline-derived CDR1 and CDR2 are SQVTM and ANQGSEA. The CDR3 covers 12 residues. The ends were cut back, 3 bases at V and 10 bases at J, with 13 bases in the middle. The CDR3 region has the DNA TGCAGCGTTGATAAGATAGGGTCAGAGCAGTTCTTC. It encodes CSVDKIGSEQFF.

The chain links TRBV5-1 to TRBJ1-2, with 10 nucleotides matching TRBD1. The germline gives CDR1 SGHRS, CDR2 YFSETQ. This CDR3 comprises 14 residues. Unmatched junction bases numbered 3, after V lost 4 bases and J lost 3 bases. The CDR3 bases are TGCGCCAGCAGCCTCGGGACAGGGGACTATGGCTACACCTTC. Residues: CASSLGTGDYGYTF.

The chain is built from TRBV5-6 and TRBJ2-4; 10 positions agree with TRBD1. Germline CDR1 is SGHDT and CDR2 is YYEEEE. This CDR3 is 14 amino acids long. Trimming removed 6 bases from V and 7 bases from J; junction bases left unmatched: 7. In DNA, the CDR3 is TGTGCCAGCACCGAGGGACAGGGGCCGAACATTCAGTACTTC. Encoded protein: CASTEGQGPNIQYF.

The rearrangement joins TRBV6-5 to TRBJ1-1; possible D gene TRBD1, 5 bases. The CDR3 sequence is 14 residues long. V dropped 5 bases and J dropped 2 bases, with 12 bases sitting between them. Germline lookup yields CDR1 MNHEY and CDR2 SVGAGI. The chain's CDR3 is CASSPGTGNTEAFF. CDR3 bases: TGTGCCAGCAGTCCCGGGACCGGTAACACTGAAGCTTTCTTT.

The V gene is TRBV6-6, the J gene TRBJ2-5, with 10 bases identical to TRBD2. Germline V gives CDR1 MNHNY, CDR2 SVGAGI (reference sequence). V trimming: 6 bases; J trimming: 2 bases; junction bases outside the gene matches: 3. CDR3 size: 14 residues. The CDR3 sequence: CASSRGLAQETQYF. The DNA of the CDR3 is TGTGCCAGCAGCCGGGGACTAGCGCAAGAGACCCAGTACTTC.

The chain recombines TRBV18 with TRBJ2-2; TRBD2 matches 12 bases. CDR1 and CDR2 (germline): KGHSH, LQKENI. Trimming removed 3 bases from V and 7 bases from J; junction bases left unmatched: 9. The CDR3 sequence is 17 residues long. The CDR3 bases are TGTGCCAGCTCACCCCGCGGACTAGCGGGGACCAGCGGGGAGCTGTTTTTT. It encodes CASSPRGLAGTSGELFF.

The V gene is TRBV4-1, the J gene TRBJ1-4, with TRBD1 matching 8 bases. Germline V lookup: CDR1 MGHRA, CDR2 YSYEKL. Losses at the gene ends were 8 bases for V and 4 bases for J; bases not matched to a gene: 9. CDR3 length: 15 amino acids. CDR3 loop: CASALQGGNNEKLFF. The DNA of the CDR3 is TGCGCCAGCGCTTTACAGGGGGGCAATAATGAAAAACTGTTTTTT.

V is TRBV5-6 and J is TRBJ2-5; TRBD1 aligns across 10 bases. This CDR3 comprises 16 residues. CDR1 is SGHDT and CDR2 is YYEEEE in the germline V gene. With V trimmed by 2 bases and J by 4 bases, 8 bases remained unmatched. CDR3 region: CASSFPTRDRGETQYF. In DNA, the CDR3 is TGTGCCAGCAGCTTCCCCACCCGGGACAGGGGAGAGACCCAGTACTTC.

This clone was seen a handful of times. The chain combines TRBV9 with TRBJ2-1; 8 bases map to TRBD2. The CDR3 runs to 13 residues. Per the germline V gene, CDR1 is SGDLS and CDR2 is YYNGEE. After removal of 3 bases from V and 12 bases from J, the junction contained 8 bases not matched to a gene. CDR3 DNA sequence: TGTGCCAGCAGCGACAACGAGGGGACTAGGCAGTTCTTC. Amino acid sequence: CASSDNEGTRQFF.

This clone turned up a few times. This chain uses TRBV14 with TRBJ1-2; 7 bases fit TRBD1. Germline-derived CDR1 and CDR2 are SGHDN and FVKESK. After removal of 3 bases from V and 7 bases from J, the junction contained 14 bases not matched to a gene. The CDR3 is made up of 16 amino acids. CDR3 in amino acids: CASSQIVSMTGFGYTF. The CDR3 region has the DNA TGTGCCAGCAGCCAGATCGTATCAATGACAGGGTTTGGCTACACCTTC.

The chain uses TRBV10-3 and TRBJ1-4, with D uncertain. Germline V gives CDR1 ENHRY, CDR2 SYGVKD. The CDR3 is 14 residues long. The germline V and J ends were trimmed by 7 bases and 4 bases, with 13 bases remaining between them. The CDR3 region is CAINSMGLNEKLFF. The CDR3, as DNA: TGTGCCATCAACTCCATGGGCCTTAATGAAAAACTGTTTTTT.